The next 7 T cell receptor beta chains were all read from a single sample in a study of neoadjuvant anti-PD-1 for oral cavity cancer. Produced via immunoSEQ multiplex PCR; TCRdb's table is partial and in-frame only. The table includes approximately 13,000 clones, less than 75% detected once. Source: PBMCs, taken before nivolumab (anti-PD-1) treatment. These receptors were taken from a person between 40 and 80 years old with oral cavity squamous cell carcinoma.

This clone was picked up a small number of times. The CDR3 DNA sequence: TGTGCCAGCAGCCTCGGACAGGGTTACGGGGAGCTGTTTTTT. Its translation: CASSLGQGYGELFF. The chain employs TRBV2 and TRBJ2-2; 8 bases match TRBD1. Losses at the gene ends were 6 bases for V and 7 bases for J; bases not matched to a gene: 7. CDR1 and CDR2 (germline): SNHLY, FYNNEI. This CDR3 is built from 14 residues.

The chain uses TRBV7-8 and TRBJ1-2, with D uncertain. CDR1 SGHVS and CDR2 FQNEAQ come from the germline V gene. The CDR3 is made up of 12 amino acids. Between the trimmed V and J ends, which lost 1 base and 5 bases, there was a span of 5 bases. The CDR3 reads CASSLDEYGYTF. CDR3 in DNA: TGTGCCAGCAGCTTAGACGAGTATGGCTACACCTTC.

This clone was found a few times. CDR3 residues: CASSPTDMNTGELFF. The DNA for the CDR3 is TGTGCCAGCTCACCGACGGACATGAACACCGGGGAGCTGTTTTTT. J is TRBJ2-2 and V is TRBV18; possibly TRBD1 for D (5 bases). The CDR3 has 15 amino acids. The V gene's germline CDR1 is KGHSH and CDR2 LQKENI. With 3 bases removed from V and 1 base from J, the gap between germline ends came to 9 bases.

There are a few counts of this clone. The chain is built from TRBV18 and TRBJ1-5; D possibly corresponds to TRBD1 (6 bases). V was cut by 4 bases and J by 5 bases, with 15 bases left in between. Germline V lookup: CDR1 KGHSH, CDR2 LQKENI. The length of the CDR3 is 15 residues. The CDR3 protein is CASSLKRDTHQPQHF. The CDR3 bases are TGTGCCAGCTCACTAAAGAGGGACACCCATCAGCCCCAGCATTTT.

This clone was observed a few times. The chain has TRBV7-9 and TRBJ2-2, with D perhaps matching TRBD1 or TRBD2 (6 bases each). The CDR3 has 15 residues. Germline V lookup: CDR1 SEHNR, CDR2 FQNEAQ (reference sequence). V dropped 1 base and J dropped 5 bases, with 11 bases sitting between them. The CDR3 here is CASSLGTGATGELFF. DNA of the CDR3: TGTGCCAGCAGCTTAGGAACGGGGGCTACCGGGGAGCTGTTTTTT. The full variable domain, its missing parts supplied by reference TRBV7-9 and TRBJ2-2, is DTGVSQNPRHKITKRGQNVTFRCDPISEHNRLYWYRQTLGQGPEFLTYFQNEAQLEKSRLLSDRFSAERPKGSFSTLEIQRTEQGDSAMYLCASSLGTGATGELFFGEGSRLTVL.

This clone appeared a few times. J is TRBJ1-6 and V is TRBV7-9; 11 bases agree with TRBD1. The J segment lost 9 bases and the V segment lost 5 bases, leaving 3 bases of the junction unmatched. From germline, CDR1 is SEHNR and CDR2 FQNEAQ (reference sequence). CDR3 length: 14 residues. The DNA for the CDR3 is TGTGCCAGCAGCCCCGGGACAGGGGGTTCACCCCTCCACTTT. This sequence encodes CASSPGTGGSPLHF. The full variable domain, completed using reference TRBV7-9 and TRBJ1-6, is DTGVSQNPRHKITKRGQNVTFRCDPISEHNRLYWYRQTLGQGPEFLTYFQNEAQLEKSRLLSDRFSAERPKGSFSTLEIQRTEQGDSAMYLCASSPGTGGSPLHFGNGTRLTVT.

The chain joins TRBV6-5 to TRBJ2-5; unclear D gene. Looked up from germline, CDR1 is MNHEY and CDR2 is SVGAGI. V lost 4 bases to trimming and J lost 9 bases, with 9 bases between them. CDR3 length: 11 amino acids. The CDR3 DNA sequence: TGTGCCAGCAGTTCCAGATTGTCCCAGTACTTC. This gives the protein CASSSRLSQYF.